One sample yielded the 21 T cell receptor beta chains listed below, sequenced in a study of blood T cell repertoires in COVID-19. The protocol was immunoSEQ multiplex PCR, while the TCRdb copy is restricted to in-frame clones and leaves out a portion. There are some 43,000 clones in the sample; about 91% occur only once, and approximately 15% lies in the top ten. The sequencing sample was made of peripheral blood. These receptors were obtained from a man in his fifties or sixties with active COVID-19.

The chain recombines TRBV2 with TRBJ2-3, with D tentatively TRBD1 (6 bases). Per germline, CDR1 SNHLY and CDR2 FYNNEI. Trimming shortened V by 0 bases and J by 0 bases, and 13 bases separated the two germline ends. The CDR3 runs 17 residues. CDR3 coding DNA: TGTGCCAGCAGTGAAGCTTCGGACAGCCCTAGCACAGATACGCAGTATTTT. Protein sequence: CASSEASDSPSTDTQYF.

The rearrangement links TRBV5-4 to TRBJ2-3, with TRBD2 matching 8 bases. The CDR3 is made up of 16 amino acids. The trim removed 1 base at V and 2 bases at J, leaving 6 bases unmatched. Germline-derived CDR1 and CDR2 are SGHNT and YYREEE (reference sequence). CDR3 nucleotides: TGTGCCAGCAGCTTGAGGGTAGCGGGGACCACAGATACGCAGTATTTT. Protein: CASSLRVAGTTDTQYF. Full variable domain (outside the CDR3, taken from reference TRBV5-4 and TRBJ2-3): ETGVTQSPTHLIKTRGQQVTLRCSSQSGHNTVSWYQQALGQGPQFIFQYYREEENGRGNFPPRFSGLQFPNYSSELNVNALELDDSALYLCASSLRVAGTTDTQYFGPGTRLTVL.

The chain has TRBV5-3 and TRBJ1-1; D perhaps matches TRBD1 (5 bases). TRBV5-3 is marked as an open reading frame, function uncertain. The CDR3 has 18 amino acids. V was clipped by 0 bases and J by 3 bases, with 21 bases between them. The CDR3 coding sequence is TGTGCCAGAAGCTTGGAATGTGTGGTTGGGGGGAGGGACACTGAAGCTTTCTTT. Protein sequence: CARSLECVVGGRDTEAFF.

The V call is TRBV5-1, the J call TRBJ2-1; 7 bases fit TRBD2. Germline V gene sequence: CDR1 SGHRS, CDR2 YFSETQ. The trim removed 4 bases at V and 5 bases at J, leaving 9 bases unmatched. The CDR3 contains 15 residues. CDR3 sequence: CASSLGERGDNEQFF. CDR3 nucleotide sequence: TGCGCCAGCAGCCTTGGGGAGCGGGGTGACAATGAGCAGTTCTTC.

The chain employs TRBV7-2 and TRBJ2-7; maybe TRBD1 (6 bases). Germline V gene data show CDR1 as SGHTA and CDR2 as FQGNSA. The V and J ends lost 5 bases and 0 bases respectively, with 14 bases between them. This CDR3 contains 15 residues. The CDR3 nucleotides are TGTGCCAGCAGCCCAAGGGGGAAGAGCTCCTACGAGCAGTACTTC. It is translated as CASSPRGKSSYEQYF.

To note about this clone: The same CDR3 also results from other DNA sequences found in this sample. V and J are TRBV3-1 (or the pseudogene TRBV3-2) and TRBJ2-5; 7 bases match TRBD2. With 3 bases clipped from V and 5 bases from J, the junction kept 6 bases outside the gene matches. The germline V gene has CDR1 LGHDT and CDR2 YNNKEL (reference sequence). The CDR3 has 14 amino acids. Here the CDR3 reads CASSQSAGVETQYF. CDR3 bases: TGTGCCAGCAGCCAGTCTGCGGGGGTGGAGACCCAGTACTTC.

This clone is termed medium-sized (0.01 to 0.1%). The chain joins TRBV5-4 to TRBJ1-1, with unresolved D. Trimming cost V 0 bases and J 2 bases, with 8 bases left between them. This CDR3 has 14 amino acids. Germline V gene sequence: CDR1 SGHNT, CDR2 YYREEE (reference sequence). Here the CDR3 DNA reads TGTGCCAGCAGCTTGGAGCAGGTCAACACTGAAGCTTTCTTT. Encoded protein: CASSLEQVNTEAFF.

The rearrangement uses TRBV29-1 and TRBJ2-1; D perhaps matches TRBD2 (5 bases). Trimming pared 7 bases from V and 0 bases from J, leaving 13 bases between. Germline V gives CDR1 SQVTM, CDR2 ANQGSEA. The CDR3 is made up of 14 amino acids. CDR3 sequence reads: CSGEIHISYNEQFF. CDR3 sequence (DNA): TGCAGCGGGGAGATACACATCTCCTACAATGAGCAGTTCTTC.

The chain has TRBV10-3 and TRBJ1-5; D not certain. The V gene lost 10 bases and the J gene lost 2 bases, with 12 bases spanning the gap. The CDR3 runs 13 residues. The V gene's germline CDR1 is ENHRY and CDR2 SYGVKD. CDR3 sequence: CATGREGNQPQHF. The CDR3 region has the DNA TGTGCCACGGGGAGGGAAGGCAATCAGCCCCAGCATTTT.

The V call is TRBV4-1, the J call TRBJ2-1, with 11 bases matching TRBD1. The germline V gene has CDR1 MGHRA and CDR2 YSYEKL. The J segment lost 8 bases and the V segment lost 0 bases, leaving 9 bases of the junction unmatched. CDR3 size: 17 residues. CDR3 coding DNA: TGCGCCAGCAGCCAAGATTCTCCGGGACAGGGGGTCGATGAGCAGTTCTTC. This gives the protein CASSQDSPGQGVDEQFF.

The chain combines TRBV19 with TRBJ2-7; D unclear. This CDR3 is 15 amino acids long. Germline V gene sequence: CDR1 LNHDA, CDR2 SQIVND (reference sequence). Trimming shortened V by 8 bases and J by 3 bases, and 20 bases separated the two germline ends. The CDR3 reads CASSAGQLMHYEQYF. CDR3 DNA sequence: TGTGCCAGTTCTGCAGGTCAATTAATGCACTACGAGCAGTACTTC.

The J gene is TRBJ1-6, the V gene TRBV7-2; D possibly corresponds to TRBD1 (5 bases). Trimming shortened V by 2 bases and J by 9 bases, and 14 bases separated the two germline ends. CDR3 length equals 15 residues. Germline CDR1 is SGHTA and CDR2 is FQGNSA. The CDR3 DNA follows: TGTGCCAGCAGCTTATTTATGACAGACAGTTCACCCCTCCACTTT. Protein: CASSLFMTDSSPLHF.

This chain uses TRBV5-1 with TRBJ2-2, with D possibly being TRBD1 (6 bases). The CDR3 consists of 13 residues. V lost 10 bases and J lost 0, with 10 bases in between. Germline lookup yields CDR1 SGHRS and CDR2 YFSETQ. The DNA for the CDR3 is TGCGCCTCGTACAGGGCGAACACCGGGGAGCTGTTTTTT. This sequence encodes CASYRANTGELFF.

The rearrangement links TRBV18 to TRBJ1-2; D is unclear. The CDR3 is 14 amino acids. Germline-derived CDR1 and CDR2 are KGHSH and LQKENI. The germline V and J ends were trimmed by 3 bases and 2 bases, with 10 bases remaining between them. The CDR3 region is CASSPYPTNYGYTF. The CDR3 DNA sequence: TGTGCCAGCTCACCCTACCCCACGAACTATGGCTACACCTTC.

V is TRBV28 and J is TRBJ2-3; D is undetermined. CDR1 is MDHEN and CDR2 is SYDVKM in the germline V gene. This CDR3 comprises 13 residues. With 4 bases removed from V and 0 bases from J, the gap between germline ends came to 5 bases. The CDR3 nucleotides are TGTGCCAGCAGTTACGGTAGCACAGATACGCAGTATTTT. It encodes CASSYGSTDTQYF.

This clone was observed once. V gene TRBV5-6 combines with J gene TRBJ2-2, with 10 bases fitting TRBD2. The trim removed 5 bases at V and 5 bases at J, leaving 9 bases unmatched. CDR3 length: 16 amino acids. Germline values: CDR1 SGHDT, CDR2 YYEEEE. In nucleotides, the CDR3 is TGTGCCAGCAGTCGCGGACTAGCGGAATTAACCGGGGAGCTGTTTTTT. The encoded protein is CASSRGLAELTGELFF. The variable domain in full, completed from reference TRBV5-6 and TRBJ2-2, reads DAGVTQSPTHLIKTRGQQVTLRCSPKSGHDTVSWYQQALGQGPQFIFQYYEEEERQRGNFPDRFSGHQFPNYSSELNVNALLLGDSALYLCASSRGLAELTGELFFGEGSRLTVL.

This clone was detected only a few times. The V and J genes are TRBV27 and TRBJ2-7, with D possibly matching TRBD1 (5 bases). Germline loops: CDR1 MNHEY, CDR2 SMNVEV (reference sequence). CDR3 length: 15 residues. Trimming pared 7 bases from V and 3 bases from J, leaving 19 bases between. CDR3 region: CASTLRALKDYEQYF. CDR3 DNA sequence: TGTGCCAGCACCCTCAGGGCTCTGAAAGACTACGAGCAGTACTTC.

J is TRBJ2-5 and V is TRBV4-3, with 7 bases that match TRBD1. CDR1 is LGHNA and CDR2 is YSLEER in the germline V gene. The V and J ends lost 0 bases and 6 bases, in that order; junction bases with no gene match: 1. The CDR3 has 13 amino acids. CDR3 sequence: CASSQDRGKTQYF. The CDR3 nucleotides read TGCGCCAGCAGCCAAGACAGGGGGAAGACCCAGTACTTC.

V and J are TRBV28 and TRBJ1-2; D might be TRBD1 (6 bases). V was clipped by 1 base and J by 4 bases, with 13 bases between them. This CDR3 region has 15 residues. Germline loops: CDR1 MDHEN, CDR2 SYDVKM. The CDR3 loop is CASSLYTGWVYGYTF. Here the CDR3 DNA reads TGTGCCAGCAGTTTATATACAGGGTGGGTCTATGGCTACACCTTC.

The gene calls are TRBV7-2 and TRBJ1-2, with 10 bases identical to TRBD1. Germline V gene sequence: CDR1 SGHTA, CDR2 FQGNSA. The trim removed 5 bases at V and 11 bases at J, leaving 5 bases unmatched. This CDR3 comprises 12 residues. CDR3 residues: CASSRDRGGYTF. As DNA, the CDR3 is TGTGCCAGCAGCCGGGACAGGGGAGGATACACCTTC.

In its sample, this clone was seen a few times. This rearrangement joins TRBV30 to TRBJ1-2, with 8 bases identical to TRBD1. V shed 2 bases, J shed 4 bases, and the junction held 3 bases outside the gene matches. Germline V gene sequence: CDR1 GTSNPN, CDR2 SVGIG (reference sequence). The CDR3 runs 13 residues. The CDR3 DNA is TGTGCCTGGAGTCGGGACAGGCCCTATGGCTACACCTTC. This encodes CAWSRDRPYGYTF.